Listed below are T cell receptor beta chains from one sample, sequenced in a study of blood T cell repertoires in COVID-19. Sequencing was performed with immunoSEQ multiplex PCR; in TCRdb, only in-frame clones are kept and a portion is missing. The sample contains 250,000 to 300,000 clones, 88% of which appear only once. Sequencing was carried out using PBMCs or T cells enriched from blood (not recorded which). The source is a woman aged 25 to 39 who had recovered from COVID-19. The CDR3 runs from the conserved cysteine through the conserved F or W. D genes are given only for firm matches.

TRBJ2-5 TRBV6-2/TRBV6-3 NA CASSYSGNQETQYF
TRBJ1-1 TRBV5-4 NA CASSLIGVNTEAFF
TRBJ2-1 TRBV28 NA CASSRGSSYNEQFF
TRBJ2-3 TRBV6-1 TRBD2 CASSGPAGGLRVTDTQYF
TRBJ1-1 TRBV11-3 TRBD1 CASSLANRGIMATEAFF
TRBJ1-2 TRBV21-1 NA CASSSLDRGDGYTF
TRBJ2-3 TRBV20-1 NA CSATGADTQYF
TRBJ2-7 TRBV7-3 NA CASSQLPGSSYEQYF
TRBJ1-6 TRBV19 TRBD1 CASSIGTGERSPLHF
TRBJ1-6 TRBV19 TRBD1 CASSIVQGESPLHF
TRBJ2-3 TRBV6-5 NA CASSYSTGGYYTQYF
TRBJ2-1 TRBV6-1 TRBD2 CASSEPGGVALNEQFF
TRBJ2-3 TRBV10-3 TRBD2 CANLAGEGEDTQYF
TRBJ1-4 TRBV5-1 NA CASSYTPVATNEKLFF
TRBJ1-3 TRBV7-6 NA CASSPSRSSGNTIYF
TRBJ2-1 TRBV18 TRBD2 CASSPGLADNEQFF
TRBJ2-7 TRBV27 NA CASSSRGTGPYEQYF
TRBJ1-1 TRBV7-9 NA CASSAPGGTEAFF
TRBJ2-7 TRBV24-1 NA CATSDPVASYEQYF
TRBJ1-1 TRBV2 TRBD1 CARQTGALNTEAFF
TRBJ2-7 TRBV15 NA CATSAGSGDAVQYF
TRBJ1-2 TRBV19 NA CASSFGPRANYGYTF
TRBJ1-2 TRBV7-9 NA CASSLDVRVYGYTF
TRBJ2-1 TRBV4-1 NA CASSQDRRRAVGNEQFF
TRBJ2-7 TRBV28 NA CASSAAGLLNYEQYF
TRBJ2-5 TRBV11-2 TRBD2 CASSFVLAGGQETQYF
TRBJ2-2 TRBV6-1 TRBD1 CASSERRGLPTGELFF
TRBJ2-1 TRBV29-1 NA CSVPASSYNEQFF
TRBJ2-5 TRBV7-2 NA CASSVGSSLQETQYF
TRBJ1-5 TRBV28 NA CASSLYRAVNNQPQHF
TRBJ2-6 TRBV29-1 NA CSAGLGSVLTF
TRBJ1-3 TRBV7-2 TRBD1 CASSADRGLYTIYF
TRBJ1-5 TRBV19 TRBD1 CASSTGTGGQPQHF
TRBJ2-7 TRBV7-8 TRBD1 CASSLPDREEEQYF
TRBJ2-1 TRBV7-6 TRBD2 CASSLGTSGGNNEQFF
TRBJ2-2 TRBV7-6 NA CASSVARGGNSGELFF
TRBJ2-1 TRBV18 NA CASSPLPTSSYYNEQFF
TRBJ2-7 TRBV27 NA CASQIQGSNEQYF
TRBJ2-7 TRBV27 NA CASSLLGWGGFRNEQYF
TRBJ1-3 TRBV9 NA CASSGHGVPSGNTIYF
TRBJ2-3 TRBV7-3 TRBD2 CASSLEGGTRITTQYF
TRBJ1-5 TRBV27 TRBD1 CASSSRAAVGQLHEPQHF
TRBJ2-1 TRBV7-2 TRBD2 CASSLLLAGLISYNEQFF
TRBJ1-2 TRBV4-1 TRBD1 CASSQDDRVGYGYTF
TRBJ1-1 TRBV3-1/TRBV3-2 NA CASSQDSTEAFF
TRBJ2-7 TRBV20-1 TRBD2 CSASRGGKGHEQYF
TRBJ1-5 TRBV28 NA CASSLDGGWQGQPQHF
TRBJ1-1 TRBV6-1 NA CASSEMGAEAFF
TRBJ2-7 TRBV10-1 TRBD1 CASSDKGQGAGEQYF
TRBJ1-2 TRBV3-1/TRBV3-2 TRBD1 CASSQVSITHRGRVPPMYGYTF
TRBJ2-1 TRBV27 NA CASSPLGGGVNNEQFF
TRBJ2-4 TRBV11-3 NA CASRQGMGLAKNIQYF
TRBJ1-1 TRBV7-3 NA CASSSRNTEAFF
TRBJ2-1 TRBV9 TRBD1 CASSRQGALSSYNEQFF
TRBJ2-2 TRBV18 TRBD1 CASSPISQGARLFF
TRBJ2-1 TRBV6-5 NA CASSYMGEQFF
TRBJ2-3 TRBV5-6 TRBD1 CASSLGGGWGTDTQYF
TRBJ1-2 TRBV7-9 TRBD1 CASTPRGQGINGYTF
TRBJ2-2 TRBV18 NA CASSVAVPNTGELFF
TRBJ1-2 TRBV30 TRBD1 CACLTGNYGYTF